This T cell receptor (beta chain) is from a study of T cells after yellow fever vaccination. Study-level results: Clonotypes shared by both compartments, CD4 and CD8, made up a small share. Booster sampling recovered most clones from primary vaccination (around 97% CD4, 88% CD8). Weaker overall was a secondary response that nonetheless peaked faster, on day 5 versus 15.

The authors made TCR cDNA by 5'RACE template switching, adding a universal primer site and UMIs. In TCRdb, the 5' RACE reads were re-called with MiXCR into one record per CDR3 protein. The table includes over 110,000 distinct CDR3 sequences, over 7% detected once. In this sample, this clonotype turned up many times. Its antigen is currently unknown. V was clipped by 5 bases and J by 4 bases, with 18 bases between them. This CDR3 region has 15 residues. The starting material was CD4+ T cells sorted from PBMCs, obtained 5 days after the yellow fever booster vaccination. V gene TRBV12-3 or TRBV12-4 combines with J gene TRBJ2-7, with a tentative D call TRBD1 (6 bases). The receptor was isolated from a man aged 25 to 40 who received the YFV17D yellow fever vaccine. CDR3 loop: CASSPQGPTAYEQYF. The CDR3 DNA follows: TGTGCCAGCAGTCCCCAGGGGCCTACTGCTTACGAGCAGTACTTC.